These T cell receptor beta chains were read from a single sample in a study of early T cells in non-severe SARS-CoV-2 infection. TCRdb redid the calling of the 5' RACE reads with MiXCR, one entry per CDR3 protein. The sample lists tens of thousands of distinct CDR3 sequences, less than 5% occurring once. The specimen was whole blood. These receptors were taken from an adult who was a healthcare worker with PCR-confirmed SARS-CoV-2 infection or an uninfected control (not recorded which). Each CDR3 is given with its conserved first and last residue. D genes are given only for firm matches. Not all rows give a size; the values are once, few, many and, for expanded clones, a class.

V gene,D gene,J gene,clone size,CDR3 DNA,CDR3 protein
TRBV12-3/TRBV12-4,TRBD1,TRBJ2-5,many,TGTGCCAGCAGTTTAGGTTCAGGGGGCCAAGAGACCCAGTACTTC,CASSLGSGGQETQYF
TRBV10-2,NA,TRBJ2-7,many,TGCGCCAGCAGTGCAGGGGTCTCCTACGAGCAGTACTTC,CASSAGVSYEQYF
TRBV7-2,NA,TRBJ2-4,many,TGTGCCAGCAGCTTAGGAGAGGGGATAGCCAAAAACATTCAGTACTTC,CASSLGEGIAKNIQYF
TRBV28,NA,TRBJ2-7,many,TGTGCCAGCAGTTCCCCGACGAGGGACGAGCAGTACTTC,CASSSPTRDEQYF
TRBV19,NA,TRBJ1-1,many,TGTGCCAGTACTGTAAGAGCTAACATGAACACTGAAGCTTTCTTT,CASTVRANMNTEAFF
TRBV5-1,NA,TRBJ2-5,many,TGCGCCAGCAGCTTGGAGGGCGGGAAAGAGACCCAGTACTTC,CASSLEGGKETQYF
TRBV11-3,NA,TRBJ2-7,many,TGTGCCAGCAGCCCAGGAGGGCGGGAATCCTACGAGCAGTACTTC,CASSPGGRESYEQYF
TRBV28,TRBD1,TRBJ2-7,many,TGTGCCAGCAGTTTAGGGACAGCCAAGGACGAGCAGTACTTC,CASSLGTAKDEQYF
TRBV28,NA,TRBJ1-1,NA,TGTGCCAGCAGTTCCAACTTGAACACTGAAGCTTTCTTT,CASSSNLNTEAFF
TRBV28,TRBD2,TRBJ2-2,NA,TGTGCCAGCAGTCAACCAGGCGGGAGGAGAGAGCTGTTTTTT,CASSQPGGRRELFF
TRBV18,NA,TRBJ1-1,NA,TGTGCCAGCTCACCACTCCCCGGGTTGCTTGTTTCGAACACTGAAGCTTTCTTT,CASSPLPGLLVSNTEAFF
TRBV7-2,NA,TRBJ2-3,many,TGTGCCAGCAGCTTAAGAGGTCCAGATACGCAGTATTTT,CASSLRGPDTQYF
TRBV6-2/TRBV6-3,NA,TRBJ2-5,many,TGTGCCAGCAGCCATGGGACTTTGAAAGAGACCCAGTACTTC,CASSHGTLKETQYF
TRBV20-1,NA,TRBJ2-1,many,TGCAGTGCTAGAGATCAGACTAATGAGCAGTTCTTC,CSARDQTNEQFF
TRBV28,TRBD2,TRBJ2-7,many,TGTGCCAGCAGTTCCCCTAGCGGGAGGGCCCGAGAGCAGTACTTC,CASSSPSGRAREQYF
TRBV5-1,TRBD1,TRBJ2-1,many,TGCGCCAGCAGCTTGGTCAGGGGGCTCTCCTACAATGAGCAGTTCTTC,CASSLVRGLSYNEQFF
TRBV29-1,TRBD2,TRBJ2-1,many,TGCAGCGCCCATACTAGCGGGAGCCCCTATGAGCAGTTCTTC,CSAHTSGSPYEQFF
TRBV9,NA,TRBJ1-1,few,TGTGCCAGCAGCGCTAGCTATTCCGACACTGAAGCTTTCTTT,CASSASYSDTEAFF
TRBV28,NA,TRBJ2-1,many,TGTGCCAGCAGTTACGGACGTCTCTACAATGAGCAGTTCTTC,CASSYGRLYNEQFF
TRBV25-1,TRBD1,TRBJ1-4,NA,TGTGCCAGCAGTGGCCGGGACAGGGGATTTCATCGAGAAAAACTGTTTTTT,CASSGRDRGFHREKLFF
TRBV20-1,NA,TRBJ2-5,few,TGCAGTACCCGAGGAGAGGGATTGGAGACCCAGTACTTC,CSTRGEGLETQYF
TRBV28,NA,TRBJ2-7,few,TGTGCCAGCAGGACCTTAGGGGGGCATCCGTACGAGCAGTACTTC,CASRTLGGHPYEQYF